A single sample is the source of the 3 T cell receptor beta chains below, sequenced in a study of cytomegalovirus exposure and HLA in healthy donors. PCR employed 60 Vbeta and 13 Jbeta primers. Here immunoSEQ multiplex PCR was the method, and the copy in TCRdb shows in-frame clones only, minus some. The sample includes 180,000 or so clones, more than 60% of them seen just once. The sequenced sample was PBMCs. The receptors were gathered from a woman in her sixties or seventies in good health and CMV-seropositive.

J is TRBJ1-3 and V is TRBV10-3, with 8 bases lining up with TRBD1. This CDR3 is built from 16 residues. Germline V gene data show CDR1 as ENHRY and CDR2 as SYGVKD. The V gene end was trimmed by 5 bases and the J gene end by 3 bases; junction bases not matched to a gene: 9. CDR3 residues: CAISKQTGEFGNTIYF. The DNA of the CDR3 is TGTGCCATCAGTAAGCAGACAGGGGAATTTGGAAACACCATATATTTT.

This rearrangement joins TRBV29-1 to TRBJ2-6, with D possibly matching TRBD1 (5 bases). The CDR3 spans 13 residues. CDR1 is SQVTM and CDR2 is ANQGSEA in the germline V gene. The V and J ends lost 4 bases and 4 bases respectively, with 8 bases between them. The CDR3 DNA reads TGCAGCGTTGCAGGGTCCGGGGCCAACGTCCTGACTTTC. This sequence encodes CSVAGSGANVLTF.

V is TRBV28 and J is TRBJ1-5, with a possible D match to TRBD1 (5 bases). Germline V lookup: CDR1 MDHEN, CDR2 SYDVKM. CDR3 length: 17 amino acids. V was cut by 3 bases and J by 5 bases, with 20 bases left in between. The CDR3 DNA is TGTGCCAGCAGTTTCTTGGGGATGCGACAGATCCATCAGCCCCAGCATTTT. Its protein product is CASSFLGMRQIHQPQHF.